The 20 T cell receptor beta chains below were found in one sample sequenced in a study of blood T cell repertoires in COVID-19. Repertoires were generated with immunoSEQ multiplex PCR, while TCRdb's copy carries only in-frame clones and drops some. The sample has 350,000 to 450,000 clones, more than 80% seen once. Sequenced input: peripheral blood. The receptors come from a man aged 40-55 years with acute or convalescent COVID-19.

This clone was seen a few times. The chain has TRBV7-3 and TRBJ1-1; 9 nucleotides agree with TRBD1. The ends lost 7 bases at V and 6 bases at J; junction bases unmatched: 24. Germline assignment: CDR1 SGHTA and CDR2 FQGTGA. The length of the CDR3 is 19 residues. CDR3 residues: CASNPTEGQGCYPRAEAFF. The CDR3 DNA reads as TGTGCCAGCAACCCTACGGAGGGACAGGGATGTTATCCTCGGGCTGAAGCTTTCTTT. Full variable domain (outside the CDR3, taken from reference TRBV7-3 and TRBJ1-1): GAGVSQTPSNKVTEKGKYVELRCDPISGHTALYWYRQSLGQGPEFLIYFQGTGAADDSGLPNDRFFAVRPEGSVSTLKIQRTERGDSAVYLCASNPTEGQGCYPRAEAFFGQGTRLTVV.

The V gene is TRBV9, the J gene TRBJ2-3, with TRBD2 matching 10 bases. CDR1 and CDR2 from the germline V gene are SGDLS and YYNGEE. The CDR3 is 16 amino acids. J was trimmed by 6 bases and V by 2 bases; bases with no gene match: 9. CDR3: CASSVSSGRALDTQYF. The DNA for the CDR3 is TGTGCCAGCAGCGTTTCCAGCGGGAGGGCTTTGGATACGCAGTATTTT.

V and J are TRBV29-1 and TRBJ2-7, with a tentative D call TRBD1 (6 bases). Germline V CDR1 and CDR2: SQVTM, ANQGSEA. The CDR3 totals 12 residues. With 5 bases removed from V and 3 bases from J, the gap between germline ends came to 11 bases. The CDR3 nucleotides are TGCAGCGTTTTGGACAGATACTACGAGCAGTACTTC. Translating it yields CSVLDRYYEQYF.

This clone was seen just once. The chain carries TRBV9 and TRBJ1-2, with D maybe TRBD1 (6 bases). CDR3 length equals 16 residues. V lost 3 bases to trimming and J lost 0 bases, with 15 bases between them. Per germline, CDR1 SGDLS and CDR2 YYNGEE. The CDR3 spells CASSDDQGLANYGYTF. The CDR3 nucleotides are TGTGCCAGCAGCGACGATCAGGGGCTAGCTAACTATGGCTACACCTTC.

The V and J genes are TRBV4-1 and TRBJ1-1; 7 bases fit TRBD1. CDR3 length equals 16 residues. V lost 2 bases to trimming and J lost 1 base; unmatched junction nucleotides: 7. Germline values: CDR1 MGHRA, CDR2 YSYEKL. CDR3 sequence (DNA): TGCGCCAGCAGCCAAAGACCCGGGACAGAGAACACTGAAGCTTTCTTT. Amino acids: CASSQRPGTENTEAFF.

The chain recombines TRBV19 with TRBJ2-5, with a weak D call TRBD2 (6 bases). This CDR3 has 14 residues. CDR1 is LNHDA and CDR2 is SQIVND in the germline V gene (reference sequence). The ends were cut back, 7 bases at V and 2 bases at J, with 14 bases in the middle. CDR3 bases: TGTGCCAGTAAGCTCAGCGGGCGACAAGAGACCCAGTACTTC. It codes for CASKLSGRQETQYF.

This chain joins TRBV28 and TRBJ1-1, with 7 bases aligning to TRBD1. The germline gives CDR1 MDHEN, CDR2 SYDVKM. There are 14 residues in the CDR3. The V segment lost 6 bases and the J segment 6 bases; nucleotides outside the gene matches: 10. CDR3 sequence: CASRNDRESAEAFF. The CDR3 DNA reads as TGTGCCAGCAGAAACGACAGGGAAAGCGCTGAAGCTTTCTTT.

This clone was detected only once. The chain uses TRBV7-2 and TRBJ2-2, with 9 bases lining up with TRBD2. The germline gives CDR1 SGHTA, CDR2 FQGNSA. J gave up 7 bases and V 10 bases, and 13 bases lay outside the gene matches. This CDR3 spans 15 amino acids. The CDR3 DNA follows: TGTGCCACCAGGGGGTCTAGCGGGGTTCTCGGGGAGCTGTTTTTT. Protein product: CATRGSSGVLGELFF.

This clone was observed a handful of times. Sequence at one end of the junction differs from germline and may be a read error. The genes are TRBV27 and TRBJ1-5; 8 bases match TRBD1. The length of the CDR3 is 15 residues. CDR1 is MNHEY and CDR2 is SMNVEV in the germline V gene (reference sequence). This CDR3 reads CASSLSPGGNQPQHF. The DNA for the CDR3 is TGTGCCAGCAGTTTGTCTCCAGGGGGCAACCAGCCCCAGCATTTT.

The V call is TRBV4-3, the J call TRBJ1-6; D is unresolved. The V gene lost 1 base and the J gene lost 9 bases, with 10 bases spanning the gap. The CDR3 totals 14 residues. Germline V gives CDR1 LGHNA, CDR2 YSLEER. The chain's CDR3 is CASSQGLAPSPLHF. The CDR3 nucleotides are TGCGCCAGCAGCCAAGGATTGGCACCTTCACCCCTCCACTTT.

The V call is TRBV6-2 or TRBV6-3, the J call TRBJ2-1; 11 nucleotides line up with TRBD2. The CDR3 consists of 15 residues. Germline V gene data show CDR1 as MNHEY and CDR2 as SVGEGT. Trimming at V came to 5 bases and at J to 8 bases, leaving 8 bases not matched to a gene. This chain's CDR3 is CASSQTSGRVYEQFF. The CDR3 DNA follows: TGTGCCAGCAGTCAAACTAGCGGGAGAGTGTATGAGCAGTTCTTC.

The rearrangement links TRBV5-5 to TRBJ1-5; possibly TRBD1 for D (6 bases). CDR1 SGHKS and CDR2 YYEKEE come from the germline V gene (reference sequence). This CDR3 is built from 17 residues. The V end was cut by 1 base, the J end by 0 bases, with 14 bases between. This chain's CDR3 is CASSLNEGEYSNQPQHF. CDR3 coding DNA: TGTGCCAGCAGCTTGAATGAGGGGGAGTATAGCAATCAGCCCCAGCATTTT.

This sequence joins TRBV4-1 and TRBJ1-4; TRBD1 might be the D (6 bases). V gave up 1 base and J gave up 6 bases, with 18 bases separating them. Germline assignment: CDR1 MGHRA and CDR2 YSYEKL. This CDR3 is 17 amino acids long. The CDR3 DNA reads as TGCGCCAGCAGCCAAGGATATCGAGGCAGGGGCGATGAAAAACTGTTTTTT. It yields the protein CASSQGYRGRGDEKLFF.

The CDR3, as DNA: TGCGCCAGCAGCTCCGGGACTAGCGGCCTCTACGAGCAGTACTTC. This sequence encodes CASSSGTSGLYEQYF. The chain is built from TRBV5-1 and TRBJ2-7; 11 nucleotides line up with TRBD2. The trim removed 3 bases at V and 3 bases at J, leaving 5 bases unmatched. Looked up from germline, CDR1 is SGHRS and CDR2 is YFSETQ. There are 15 residues in the CDR3.

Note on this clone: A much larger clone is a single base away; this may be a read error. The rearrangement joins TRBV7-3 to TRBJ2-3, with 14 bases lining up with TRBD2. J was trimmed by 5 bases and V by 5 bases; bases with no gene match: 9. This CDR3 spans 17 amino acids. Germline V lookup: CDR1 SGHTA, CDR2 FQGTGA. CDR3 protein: CASSPATSGGAIDTQYF. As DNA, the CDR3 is TGTGCCAGCAGCCCGGCGACTAGCGGGGGGGCGATAGATACGCAGTATTTT.

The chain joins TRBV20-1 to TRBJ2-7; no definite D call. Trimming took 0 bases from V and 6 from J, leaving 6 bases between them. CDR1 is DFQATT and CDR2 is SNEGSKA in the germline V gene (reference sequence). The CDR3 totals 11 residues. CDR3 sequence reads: CSARDGREQYF. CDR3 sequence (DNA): TGCAGTGCTAGAGATGGGCGCGAGCAGTACTTC.

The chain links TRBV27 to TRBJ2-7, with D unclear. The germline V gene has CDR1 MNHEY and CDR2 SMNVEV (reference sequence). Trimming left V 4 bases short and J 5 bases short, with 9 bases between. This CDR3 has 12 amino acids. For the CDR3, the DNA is TGTGCCAGCAGTTCCGCGAGGCACGAGCAGTACTTC. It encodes CASSSARHEQYF.

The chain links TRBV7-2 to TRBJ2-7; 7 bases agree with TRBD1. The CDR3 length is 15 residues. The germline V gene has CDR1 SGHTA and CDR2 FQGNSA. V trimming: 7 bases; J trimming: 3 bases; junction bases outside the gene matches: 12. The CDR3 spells CASIPPGQTFYEQYF. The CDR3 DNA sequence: TGTGCCAGCATCCCACCGGGACAGACGTTCTACGAGCAGTACTTC.

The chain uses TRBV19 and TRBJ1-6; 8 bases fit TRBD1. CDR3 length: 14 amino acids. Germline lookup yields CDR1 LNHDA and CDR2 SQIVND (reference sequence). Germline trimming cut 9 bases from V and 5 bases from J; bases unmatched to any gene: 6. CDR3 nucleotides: TGTGCCAGCCGACAGGGGTTGGATAATTCACCCCTCCACTTT. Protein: CASRQGLDNSPLHF.

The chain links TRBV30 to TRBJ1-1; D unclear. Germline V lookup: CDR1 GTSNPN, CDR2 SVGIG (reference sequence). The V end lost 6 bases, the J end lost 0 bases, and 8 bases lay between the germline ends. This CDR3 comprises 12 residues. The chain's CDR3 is CACSHMNTEAFF. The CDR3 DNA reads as TGTGCCTGCTCTCACATGAACACTGAAGCTTTCTTT.